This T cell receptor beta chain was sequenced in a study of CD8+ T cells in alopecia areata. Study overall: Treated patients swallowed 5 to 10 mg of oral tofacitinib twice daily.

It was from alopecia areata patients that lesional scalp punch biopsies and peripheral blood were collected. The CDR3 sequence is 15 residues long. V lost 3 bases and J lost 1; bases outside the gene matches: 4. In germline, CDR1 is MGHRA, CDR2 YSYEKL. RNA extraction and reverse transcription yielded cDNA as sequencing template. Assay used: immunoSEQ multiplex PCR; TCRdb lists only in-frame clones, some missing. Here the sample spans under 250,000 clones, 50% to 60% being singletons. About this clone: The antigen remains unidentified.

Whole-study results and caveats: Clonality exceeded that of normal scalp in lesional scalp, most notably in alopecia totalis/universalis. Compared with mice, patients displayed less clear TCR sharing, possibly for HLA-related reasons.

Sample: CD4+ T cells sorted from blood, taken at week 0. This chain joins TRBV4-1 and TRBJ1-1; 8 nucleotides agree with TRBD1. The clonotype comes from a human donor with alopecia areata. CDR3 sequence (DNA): TGCGCCAGCAGCCAGCCCGGACAGGGGAACACTGAAGCTTTCTTT. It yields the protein CASSQPGQGNTEAFF.